Presented here are 20 T cell receptor beta chains from one specimen sequenced in a study of technical replicates of blood from a few donors. The data were produced by immunoSEQ multiplex PCR, yet TCRdb's version contains in-frame clones alone and is incomplete. This sample has fewer than 80,000 clones, with approximately 89% found just once. Sample: PBMCs. Source of these receptors: a human donor in good health. Some clones in this sample may be carry-over from other donors' samples.

V and J are TRBV6-1 and TRBJ2-5; TRBD1 matches at 11 bases. Germline-derived CDR1 and CDR2 are MNHNS and SASEGT. J was trimmed by 5 bases and V by 8 bases; bases with no gene match: 4. This CDR3 region has 13 residues. The CDR3 region has the DNA TGTGCCAGCGACTGGGACAGGGGGGAGACCCAGTACTTC. It yields the protein CASDWDRGETQYF.

As regards this clone: In the same sample, other DNA sequences code for this CDR3. This rearrangement joins TRBV9 to TRBJ1-6, with 10 positions matching TRBD1. This CDR3 contains 14 residues. V gave up 3 bases and J gave up 9 bases; unmatched junction bases: 3. The germline gives CDR1 SGDLS, CDR2 YYNGEE. This CDR3 reads CASSGRDRGSPLHF. DNA of the CDR3: TGTGCCAGCAGCGGCCGGGACAGGGGTTCACCCCTCCACTTT.

The sample holds one count of this clone. V and J are TRBV29-1 and TRBJ2-2, with TRBD1 matching over 11 bases. There are 14 residues in the CDR3. Germline V gives CDR1 SQVTM, CDR2 ANQGSEA. Trimming removed 4 bases from V and 3 bases from J; junction bases left unmatched: 1. CDR3 bases: TGCAGCGTTGTGGGACAGGGGGACACCGGGGAGCTGTTTTTT. It yields the protein CSVVGQGDTGELFF.

This chain connects TRBV6-1 to TRBJ1-4; 7 bases match TRBD1. The V segment lost 5 bases and the J segment 7 bases; nucleotides outside the gene matches: 4. The CDR3 loop spans 13 amino acids. Looked up from germline, CDR1 is MNHNS and CDR2 is SASEGT. CDR3 region: CASSRQGSEKLFF. CDR3 sequence (DNA): TGTGCCAGCAGTAGACAGGGAAGTGAAAAACTGTTTTTT.

This chain uses TRBV7-9 with TRBJ2-5; 16 nucleotides line up with TRBD2. The CDR3 totals 16 residues. The germline gives CDR1 SEHNR, CDR2 FQNEAQ (reference sequence). The V gene end was trimmed by 6 bases and the J gene end by 5 bases; junction bases not matched to a gene: 6. The CDR3 sequence: CASSGTSGRATETQYF. The DNA for the CDR3 is TGTGCCAGCAGTGGGACTAGCGGGAGGGCCACCGAGACCCAGTACTTC.

The chain is built from TRBV11-2 and TRBJ2-2; 10 nucleotides agree with TRBD2. The CDR3 contains 16 residues. The germline gives CDR1 SGHAT, CDR2 FQNNGV. Unmatched junction bases numbered 3, after V lost 0 bases and J lost 5 bases. CDR3 nucleotide sequence: TGTGCCAGCAGCTTAGATCCTAGCGGGGGAACCGGGGAGCTGTTTTTT. Translated: CASSLDPSGGTGELFF.

The chain recombines TRBV11-2 with TRBJ2-3; D is perhaps TRBD2 (6 bases). Trimming removed 2 bases at V and 3 bases at J, with 12 bases between. The CDR3 length is 15 residues. CDR1 and CDR2 from the germline V gene are SGHAT and FQNNGV. The CDR3 DNA reads as TGTGCCAGCAGCTTATGGGGCGGGATAACAGATACGCAGTATTTT. Its translation is CASSLWGGITDTQYF.

The V call is TRBV27, the J call TRBJ2-1, with TRBD2 matching over 7 bases. The length of the CDR3 is 15 residues. V trimming: 7 bases; J trimming: 5 bases; junction bases outside the gene matches: 11. Germline CDR1 reads MNHEY; CDR2 reads SMNVEV (reference sequence). CDR3 sequence reads: CASTPWGGEHNEQFF. Here the CDR3 DNA reads TGTGCCAGCACCCCATGGGGGGGGGAACACAATGAGCAGTTCTTC.

The chain recombines TRBV7-9 with TRBJ1-6, with 12 nucleotides matching TRBD1. Losses at the gene ends were 5 bases for V and 10 bases for J; bases not matched to a gene: 6. CDR1 SEHNR and CDR2 FQNEAQ come from the germline V gene (reference sequence). The CDR3 consists of 15 residues. The CDR3 is CASSLGTGGDSPLHF. The DNA for the CDR3 is TGTGCCAGCAGCCTCGGGACAGGGGGCGACTCACCCCTCCACTTT.

The rearrangement uses TRBV5-1 and TRBJ2-5, with D uncertain. This CDR3 comprises 13 residues. Trimming took 4 bases from V and 5 from J, leaving 12 bases between them. Germline V CDR1 and CDR2: SGHRS, YFSETQ. The DNA for the CDR3 is TGCGCCAGCAGCCTCGCGGAGAGGGAGACCCAGTACTTC. As protein: CASSLAERETQYF.

J is TRBJ2-5 and V is TRBV4-1; 7 nucleotides line up with TRBD1. Germline V gene data show CDR1 as MGHRA and CDR2 as YSYEKL. V lost 3 bases to trimming and J lost 4 bases; unmatched junction nucleotides: 5. The CDR3 contains 14 residues. For the CDR3, the DNA is TGCGCCAGCAGCCATAGACAGGGTGGAGAGACCCAGTACTTC. Encoded protein: CASSHRQGGETQYF.

V and J are TRBV7-9 and TRBJ2-3; TRBD1 aligns across 10 bases. The V and J ends lost 5 bases and 4 bases, in that order; junction bases with no gene match: 3. Per germline, CDR1 SEHNR and CDR2 FQNEAQ (reference sequence). The CDR3 totals 14 residues. This CDR3 reads CASSPGQGSDTQYF. Here the CDR3 DNA reads TGTGCCAGCAGCCCGGGACAGGGGTCAGATACGCAGTATTTT.

This chain uses TRBV9 with TRBJ1-3; 11 nucleotides agree with TRBD1. V lost 3 bases and J lost 7; bases outside the gene matches: 9. The germline gives CDR1 SGDLS, CDR2 YYNGEE. The CDR3 is 16 residues long. CDR3 residues: CASSEPPGQGVNTIYF. CDR3 bases: TGTGCCAGCAGCGAACCACCGGGACAGGGGGTTAACACCATATATTTT.

The chain links TRBV6-5 to TRBJ1-6; a weak D match, TRBD1 (6 bases). Trimming took off 5 bases at V and 10 bases at J, with 12 bases between the two ends. The CDR3 is made up of 13 amino acids. The germline V gene has CDR1 MNHEY and CDR2 SVGAGI. The CDR3 here is CASSRETGSPLHF. The CDR3 DNA follows: TGTGCCAGCAGTCGGGAAACAGGGTCACCCCTCCACTTT.

The chain combines TRBV27 with TRBJ1-2; 8 bases are a match to TRBD1. The germline gives CDR1 MNHEY, CDR2 SMNVEV (reference sequence). This CDR3 contains 15 residues. The V gene end was trimmed by 3 bases and the J gene end by 12 bases; junction bases not matched to a gene: 15. CDR3 residues: CASSFFPNRGQGHTF. CDR3 bases: TGTGCCAGCAGTTTTTTCCCCAATCGCGGACAGGGACACACCTTC.

The chain employs TRBV19 and TRBJ2-7; possibly TRBD1 for D (6 bases). The V and J ends lost 1 base and 6 bases respectively, with 19 bases between them. The CDR3 consists of 16 residues. From germline, CDR1 is LNHDA and CDR2 SQIVND (reference sequence). The CDR3 reads CASSIGVRPGVSEQYF. In DNA, the CDR3 is TGTGCCAGTAGTATAGGAGTACGGCCAGGGGTAAGCGAGCAGTACTTC.

The rearrangement uses TRBV19 and TRBJ1-1, with a possible D match to TRBD1 (6 bases). The V and J ends lost 1 base and 5 bases respectively, with 14 bases between them. Germline lookup yields CDR1 LNHDA and CDR2 SQIVND (reference sequence). This CDR3 region has 15 residues. As DNA, the CDR3 is TGTGCCAGTAGTATAGTGGCAGGGGCACGGACTGAAGCTTTCTTT. Protein: CASSIVAGARTEAFF.

The chain uses TRBV6-5 and TRBJ2-7; a possible D gene is TRBD1 (6 bases). V lost 5 bases to trimming and J lost 2 bases, with 16 bases between them. This CDR3 is built from 15 residues. CDR1 is MNHEY and CDR2 is SVGAGI in the germline V gene. DNA for the CDR3: TGTGCCAGCAGTCAAAAGAGGGGGAGCCCCTACGAGCAGTACTTC. It encodes CASSQKRGSPYEQYF.

This clone was seen a single time. The chain joins TRBV4-2 to TRBJ2-2; 8 nucleotides align to TRBD2. The germline CDR1 and CDR2 sequences are LGHNA and YNFKEQ. This CDR3 has 17 residues. V lost 4 bases, J lost 1 base, and 8 bases stayed unmatched. The chain's CDR3 is CASSRGLARKNTGELFF. The DNA for the CDR3 is TGTGCCAGCAGCCGCGGACTAGCCCGGAAGAACACCGGGGAGCTGTTTTTT.

The chain combines TRBV18 with TRBJ2-5; 9 bases are shared with TRBD2. The CDR3 covers 17 residues. Germline V gene sequence: CDR1 KGHSH, CDR2 LQKENI. The trim removed 0 bases at V and 5 bases at J, leaving 10 bases unmatched. The CDR3 nucleotides read TGTGCCAGCTCACCACCGAGCTTTAGCGGGAGAAGTGAGACCCAGTACTTC. The encoded protein is CASSPPSFSGRSETQYF.